The clone carrying this T cell receptor beta chain was counted only a few times. TCRdb recomputed calls from the 5' RACE reads with MiXCR, one row per CDR3 protein. The repertoire holds roughly 170,000 distinct CDR3 sequences, 18% seen once, with roughly 3.8% in the top ten. The sample is drawn from a study of T-cell memory formation after mild COVID-19. Germline values: CDR1 MDHEN, CDR2 SYDVKM. The CDR3 totals 16 residues. V lost 6 bases and J 1 base, leaving 16 bases between the germline ends. The chain combines TRBV28 with TRBJ1-5, with D hard to call. This receptor was obtained from a man younger than 35 who had mild COVID-19 (a few samples of this study predate the infection). Cell type and time point are not known. The material sequenced was PBMCs or a T cell subset sorted from them (not recorded which). CDR3 nucleotide sequence: TGTGCCAGCAGCCGGCCAGGACCCGAGAGCAATCAGCCCCAGCATTTT. It codes for CASSRPGPESNQPQHF.